Listed below are T cell receptor beta chains from one sample, sequenced in a study of T cells after yellow fever vaccination. TCRdb analysed the 5' RACE reads with MiXCR anew, one entry per CDR3 protein. Altogether 200,000 to 250,000 distinct CDR3 sequences are present, about 7% being singletons, with the ten largest covering more than 0.8%. The sequenced sample was CD4+ T cells sorted from PBMCs, obtained 15 days after the yellow fever booster vaccination. Source of these receptors: a man aged 25 to 40 who received the YFV17D yellow fever vaccine. The CDR3 runs from the conserved cysteine through the conserved F or W.

j_call	v_call	cdr3_aa
TRBJ2-1	TRBV20-1	CSARGAAGEQFF
TRBJ2-7	TRBV20-1	CSALTGTRSYEQYF
TRBJ2-1	TRBV19	CASSWGSGRAVGEQFF
TRBJ2-2	TRBV11-3	CASSSKVPPGELFF
TRBJ1-5	TRBV3-1	CASSQRDSHQPQHF
TRBJ2-3	TRBV7-2	CASSRRAVDTQYF
TRBJ2-2	TRBV27	CASSSTGLPNTGELFF
TRBJ2-3	TRBV29-1	CSVLAGGVDTQYF
TRBJ2-1	TRBV5-1	CASSTIGFEPKNNEQFF
TRBJ2-1	TRBV4-3	CASSSELGLAGVWNEQFF
TRBJ2-5	TRBV7-9	CASSSSGSLRVETQYF
TRBJ2-3	TRBV9	CASSVAGGKGDTQYF
TRBJ2-1	TRBV5-6	CASSLDNGGRATFF
TRBJ2-1	TRBV6-2/TRBV6-3	CASLDRFNNEQFF
TRBJ2-5	TRBV5-1	CASRRGLQETQYF
TRBJ2-3	TRBV27	CASSPGQGLNTQYF
TRBJ2-2	TRBV20-1	CSARDTISGELFF
TRBJ2-3	TRBV2	CASSVEDTGADTQYF
TRBJ2-5	TRBV20-1	CSARWVQETQYF
TRBJ2-7	TRBV20-1	CSASPGLAPWAEQYF
TRBJ2-7	TRBV4-2	CASSPEAGDAYEQYF
TRBJ1-5	TRBV20-1	CSARAGGTEQPQHF
TRBJ1-5	TRBV4-2	CASSQDRGGGPQHF
TRBJ2-1	TRBV5-4	CASSAGGSYNEQFF
TRBJ2-5	TRBV5-1	CASSSGPGEETQYF
TRBJ2-7	TRBV5-1	CASSKGTPEQYF
TRBJ2-3	TRBV20-1	CSAPPRSSGSPDTQYF
TRBJ2-1	TRBV19	CASSLQSGVGNEQFF
TRBJ2-7	TRBV18	CASSPPRAQLSYEQYF
TRBJ2-2	TRBV7-2	CASSRKREGGTGELFF
TRBJ2-7	TRBV5-1	CASSLEQGPIYEQYF
TRBJ2-5	TRBV7-2	CASSLGTSSSGQETQYF
TRBJ2-3	TRBV20-1	CSASGLTTDTQYF
TRBJ1-5	TRBV28	CASKDFDKNGNQPQHF
TRBJ2-1	TRBV6-5	CASSYFPVGGEQFF
TRBJ2-7	TRBV7-2	CASSLGRTYEQYF